The sequence of this TCR beta chain was determined in a study of T-cell memory formation after mild COVID-19. Turning to this clonotype: The antigen is undetermined.

TCRdb passed the 5' RACE reads through MiXCR, listing each CDR3 protein once. The sample lists a few hundred thousand distinct CDR3 sequences, less than 25% occurring once. The CDR3 has 16 residues. Germline values: CDR1 SGHVS, CDR2 FQNEAQ. V lost 5 bases to trimming and J lost 0 bases, with 15 bases between them. The study's findings and limits: Shrinking CD4+ clones were chiefly CM and EM; CD8+ ones were chiefly EMRA.

The rearrangement links TRBV7-8 to TRBJ2-3, with D perhaps TRBD2 (6 bases). The sample taken for sequencing was PBMCs or a T cell subset sorted from them (not recorded which). The sequence was collected from an adult woman who had mild COVID-19 (a few samples of this study predate the infection). Cell type and time point are not known. This CDR3 is CASSPPPGESTDTQYF. The CDR3 DNA sequence: TGTGCCAGCAGCCCCCCACCGGGGGAGAGCACAGATACGCAGTATTTT.